This is a list of T cell receptor beta chains from one sample in a study of blood T cell repertoires in COVID-19. Only in-frame clones appear in the TCRdb table, and some are missing; sequencing was by immunoSEQ multiplex PCR. The repertoire includes roughly 250,000 clones, approximately 86% of them detected once, and around 7.8% sits in the top ten. Sequencing was carried out using peripheral blood. The receptors were sampled from a man aged 60-69 years who had recovered from COVID-19. Each CDR3 is given with its conserved first and last residue. Fields, in order: J gene, clone size, D gene, V gene, CDR3 DNA, CDR3 protein. D genes are given only for firm matches. The listing skips clone size in some rows; elsewhere it reads once, few, many or a size class.

TRBJ1-3	-	-	TRBV7-9	TGTGCCAGCAGTGGAGCGACAGCCAGCTCTGGAAACACCATATATTTT	CASSGATASSGNTIYF
TRBJ1-2	-	TRBD1	TRBV24-1	TGTGCCACCAGTGATCGACAGGGGTGGGATGGCTACACCTTC	CATSDRQGWDGYTF
TRBJ1-2	-	-	TRBV9	TGTGCCAGCAGCGATTCATCGGAGGGGCCTACTCTCTATGGCTACACCTTC	CASSDSSEGPTLYGYTF
TRBJ1-6	-	TRBD1	TRBV5-4	TGTGCCAGCAGCTTGACAGGGGGACGGAATTCACCCCTCCACTTT	CASSLTGGRNSPLHF
TRBJ2-3	-	TRBD1	TRBV7-2	TGTGCCAGCAGCTTATCAGGGGGCCTATCTACAGATACGCAGTATTTT	CASSLSGGLSTDTQYF
TRBJ1-5	-	TRBD1	TRBV6-5	TGTGCCAGCAGTAGGGGGACAGGGGCACTCCTTTTT	CASSRGTGALLF
TRBJ1-2	-	TRBD1	TRBV28	TGTGCCAGCAGTTCGAGACTGACAGGGGGCTACACCTTC	CASSSRLTGGYTF
TRBJ2-1	-	TRBD1	TRBV9	TGTGCCAGCAGCGTAGCCATCGGGACAGGGGTCAATGAGCAGTTCTTC	CASSVAIGTGVNEQFF
TRBJ1-6	-	TRBD1	TRBV2	TGTGCCAGCGGGGGACAGGAACATTCACCCCTCCACTTT	CASGGQEHSPLHF
TRBJ2-5	-	-	TRBV7-9	TGTGCCAGCAGCTCCGACCGATCAACAGGGCTGGGGGAGACCCAGTACTTC	CASSSDRSTGLGETQYF
TRBJ2-2	once	-	TRBV11-3	TGTGCCAGCAGCTTAGTCTACACCGGGGAGCTGTTTTTT	CASSLVYTGELFF
TRBJ2-7	-	TRBD1	TRBV27	TGTGCCAGCGAGGGACAGGGCTCCTACGAGCAGTACTTC	CASEGQGSYEQYF
TRBJ1-2	many	TRBD1	TRBV30	TGTGCCTGGAATCTCGACAGGGGGGGCTACACCTTC	CAWNLDRGGYTF
TRBJ2-1	-	-	TRBV6-4	TGTGCCAGCAGATTGGGGACTTTACAGTTCTTC	CASRLGTLQFF
TRBJ1-2	few	-	TRBV5-6	TGTGCCAGCAGCTTGGGGCGGACAGTCGACTATGGCTACACCTTC	CASSLGRTVDYGYTF
TRBJ2-5	-	-	TRBV24-1	TGTGCCACCAGTGATTTGCGACGGGGGGCGAGGGAGACCCAGTACTTC	CATSDLRRGARETQYF
TRBJ2-2	-	TRBD1	TRBV12-5	TGTGCTAGTGGTTTGGTCGGCGGGACAGGGGGCATCGACGGGGAGCTGTTTTTT	CASGLVGGTGGIDGELFF
TRBJ2-3	-	-	TRBV19	TGTGCCAGTGGCAGGTCGAGAGCAGATACGCAGTATTTT	CASGRSRADTQYF
TRBJ2-1	once	TRBD1	TRBV10-3	TGTGCCATCAGGAGGGGACAGGCCTACAATGAGCAGTTCTTC	CAIRRGQAYNEQFF
TRBJ2-7	-	TRBD2	TRBV7-2	TGTGCCAGCAGCTACGCCTCAAGCGGGGCTCCCTACGAGCAGTACTTC	CASSYASSGAPYEQYF
TRBJ1-6	-	-	TRBV5-4	TGTGCCAGCAGCAAACAGGGAAGTAATTCACCCCTCCACTTT	CASSKQGSNSPLHF
TRBJ1-1	-	-	TRBV28	TGTGCCTCTAATGGGGGCTCGGGCACTGAAGCTTTCTTT	CASNGGSGTEAFF
TRBJ1-5	-	TRBD1	TRBV2	TGTGCCAGCAAGAGGGGGACAGGGGGTCAGCCCCAGCATTTT	CASKRGTGGQPQHF
TRBJ2-7	-	TRBD1	TRBV5-1	TGCGCCAGCAGCACGCATCCCGGGACAGGGACCTACGAGCAGTACTTC	CASSTHPGTGTYEQYF
TRBJ1-4	-	TRBD1	TRBV27	TGTGCCAGCTCAACAGGGGGCTATCAGTATGAAAAACTGTTTTTT	CASSTGGYQYEKLFF
TRBJ1-1	-	-	TRBV5-3	TGTGCCAGAAGGGGCTCCGAGGGCACTGAAGCTTTCTTT	CARRGSEGTEAFF
TRBJ2-6	-	TRBD1	TRBV9	TGTGCCAGCAGCGTAGGCCCAACAGGGGCTGGGGCCAACGTCCTGACTTTC	CASSVGPTGAGANVLTF
TRBJ2-7	-	TRBD2	TRBV6-5	TGTGCCAGCATCCCCCGGGAGCGGGGGGGATACGAGCAGTACTTC	CASIPRERGGYEQYF
TRBJ1-6	-	TRBD1	TRBV6-5	TGTGCCAGCAGATCCCCGGGACAGGGAACTTCACCCCTCCACTTT	CASRSPGQGTSPLHF
TRBJ2-3	-	TRBD2	TRBV3-1/TRBV3-2	TGTGCCAGCAGCCATCGGACTAGCGGGGGACGAGAGACGCAGTATTTT	CASSHRTSGGRETQYF
TRBJ2-2	-	TRBD1	TRBV12-5	TGTGCTAGTGGTTTGGTACTCGACAGGGACACCGGGGAGCTGTTTTTT	CASGLVLDRDTGELFF
TRBJ1-2	-	TRBD1	TRBV6-5	TGTGCCAGCACTCAACAGGGGGGGTATGGCTACACCTTC	CASTQQGGYGYTF
TRBJ2-7	-	-	TRBV19	TGTGCCAGTAGTATAGGGCAGGGGAACGAGCAGTACTTC	CASSIGQGNEQYF
TRBJ2-7	-	-	TRBV27	TGTGCCAGCAGTCCCTCGCGAGGGACCTACGAGCAGTACTTC	CASSPSRGTYEQYF
TRBJ1-3	-	-	TRBV7-7	TGTGCCAGCAGCCCTGGGACAAGTCCTGGAAACACCATATATTTT	CASSPGTSPGNTIYF
TRBJ1-3	-	-	TRBV6-5	TGTGCCAGCGCCCTAGTGGGAAACACCATATATTTT	CASALVGNTIYF
TRBJ1-4	-	-	TRBV2	TGTGCCAGCAGTGCCAACGACAGACTTAATGAAAAACTGTTTTTT	CASSANDRLNEKLFF
TRBJ2-3	-	TRBD2	TRBV5-8	TGTGCCAGCAGCTTGGTCCCAATAGCGGGAGGCCCAGATACGCAGTATTTT	CASSLVPIAGGPDTQYF
TRBJ2-2	-	TRBD1	TRBV7-9	TGTGCCAGCAGACAACAGACAGGGCATCACGGGGAGCTGTTTTTT	CASRQQTGHHGELFF
TRBJ2-3	few	TRBD1	TRBV5-6	TGTGCCAGCAGCCGTTGGGGACAGGGGGCAGAAGATACGCAGTATTTT	CASSRWGQGAEDTQYF
TRBJ2-5	once	TRBD2	TRBV5-1	TGCGCCAGCAGGGTCCGGGGGGGCGCAGAGACCCAGTACTTC	CASRVRGGAETQYF
TRBJ1-2	-	-	TRBV10-2	TGCGCCAGCAAGGTTAAGAGGGAGGACTATGGCTACACCTTC	CASKVKREDYGYTF
TRBJ1-2	-	TRBD1	TRBV2	TGTGCCAGCAGCGGGCAGGGGGTAGGCGGCTACACCTTC	CASSGQGVGGYTF
TRBJ2-7	-	-	TRBV6-5	TGTGCCAGCAGTCCCGCCCGTACAACAGGGATTGAGCAGTACTTC	CASSPARTTGIEQYF
TRBJ2-1	-	-	TRBV6-2/TRBV6-3	TGTGCCAGCAGTTATAGACTTCCGACCTACTCCTACAATGAGCAGTTCTTC	CASSYRLPTYSYNEQFF
TRBJ2-7	-	-	TRBV5-1	TGCGCCAGCAGAACTTCACCCGGGAACGAGCAGTACTTC	CASRTSPGNEQYF
TRBJ1-2	-	-	TRBV2	TGTGCCAGCAGTGAAAAGGGCGGGACGGTATATGGCTACACCTTC	CASSEKGGTVYGYTF
TRBJ2-2	-	TRBD2	TRBV5-4	TGTGCCAGCAGCTCCATAGCGGGGGGGCCAACCGGGGAGCTGTTTTTT	CASSSIAGGPTGELFF
TRBJ1-1	few	TRBD1	TRBV2	TGTGCCAGCACACAAGCAAGACAGGGATTGAACACTGAAGCTTTCTTT	CASTQARQGLNTEAFF
TRBJ2-5	-	-	TRBV6-5	TGTGCCAGCATATGCTACGGGGAGACCCAGTACTTC	CASICYGETQYF
TRBJ2-1	-	TRBD2	TRBV7-9	TGTGCCAGCAGCGCTAGCGGGGGGGCCGGTTACAATGAGCAGTTCTTC	CASSASGGAGYNEQFF
TRBJ2-1	-	TRBD2	TRBV11-2	TGTGCCAGCAGCCAAAGAGGACTAGCGGGGACGAGCTCCTACAATGAGCAGTTCTTC	CASSQRGLAGTSSYNEQFF
TRBJ2-1	-	TRBD2	TRBV18	TGTGCCAGCTCACCAGCGCGGGGGACCTACAATGAGCAGTTCTTC	CASSPARGTYNEQFF
TRBJ2-4	few	TRBD1	TRBV30	TGTGCCTGGAGCTTGACAGGGGCGGGAAACATTCAGTACTTC	CAWSLTGAGNIQYF
TRBJ1-4	-	-	TRBV9	TGTGCCAGCAACGGACAGCCTAATGAAAAACTGTTTTTT	CASNGQPNEKLFF